The T cell receptor beta chain described here comes from a study of OX40 agonist ivuxolimab in advanced cancers. Produced via immunoSEQ multiplex PCR; TCRdb's table is partial and in-frame only. Altogether tens of thousands of clones are present, more than 80% being singletons, with the ten largest covering about 8.7%. This clone was detected a few times. Its antigen is not identified. Study-wide points: CD8+ T cells (on average) carried more expanded clones than CD4+ T cells. The expanded peripheral T cells' antigen specificity was not determined.

Per the germline V gene, CDR1 is MGHRA and CDR2 is YSYEKL. The V and J ends lost 4 bases and 7 bases respectively, with 16 bases between them. This CDR3 has 14 residues. Sequenced here: CD4+ or CD8+ T cells sorted from blood, sampled in a trial of the OX40 agonist ivuxolimab. The receptor was isolated from an adult with an advanced solid tumor such as melanoma, head and neck, liver or kidney cancer. The chain carries TRBV4-1 and TRBJ1-2; D is possibly TRBD1 (6 bases). The CDR3 spells CASSLQGPRGGYTF. DNA of the CDR3: TGCGCCAGCAGCCTCCAGGGGCCGAGGGGTGGCTACACCTTC.